The clone carrying this TCR beta chain has just a few counts. At the DNA level, this CDR3 is encoded by other sequences in the same sample as well. Some clones are missing from TCRdb's copy, which holds only in-frame ones; the method was immunoSEQ multiplex PCR. The sample holds more than 200,000 clones, around 82% seen once. The sample belongs to a study of blood T cell repertoires in COVID-19. CDR3 length: 17 amino acids. V dropped 5 bases and J dropped 0; count of bases not matched to a gene: 9. Germline CDR1 MNHEY, CDR2 SVGEGT. The sequence came from a man aged 40-49 years with active or convalescent COVID-19. This sequence joins TRBV6-2 or TRBV6-3 and TRBJ2-1, with 8 positions matching TRBD1. The sample comprised peripheral blood. The CDR3 DNA follows: TGTGCCAGCAGTCCACTCGGACAGGGAAGCTCCTACAATGAGCAGTTCTTC. This translates into CASSPLGQGSSYNEQFF.